The 15 T cell receptor beta chains reported below all come from one sample, sequenced in a study of T cell responses to AZD1222 COVID-19 vaccine. The assay was immunoSEQ multiplex PCR, and TCRdb's table has in-frame clones only and misses some. The sample lists 130,000 to 150,000 clones, 90% to 95% seen once, with 1.1% to 1.5% in the top ten. The sample consisted of peripheral blood, taken on day 0 of AZD1222 vaccination. Source of these receptors: an adult in good health.

This chain joins TRBV9 and TRBJ2-7, with D unclear. V was trimmed by 0 bases and J by 0 bases, leaving 7 bases between them. Germline V gives CDR1 SGDLS, CDR2 YYNGEE. The length of the CDR3 is 14 residues. The CDR3 reads CASSVGSRSYEQYF. The CDR3 region has the DNA TGTGCCAGCAGCGTAGGGTCCCGCTCCTACGAGCAGTACTTC.

The chain employs TRBV9 and TRBJ1-2; no clear D. The CDR3 is 13 residues long. Germline values: CDR1 SGDLS, CDR2 YYNGEE. V was clipped by 3 bases and J by 3 bases, with 9 bases between them. CDR3 residues: CASSEAPDYGYTF. As DNA, the CDR3 is TGTGCCAGCAGCGAGGCCCCCGACTATGGCTACACCTTC.

J is TRBJ1-5 and V is TRBV6-2 or TRBV6-3; D possibly corresponds to TRBD1 (5 bases). Trimming cost V 2 bases and J 7 bases, with 12 bases left between them. Germline CDR1 reads MNHEY; CDR2 reads SVGEGT. This CDR3 is 14 amino acids long. The CDR3 is CASSYGQGGQPQHF. CDR3 in DNA: TGTGCCAGCAGTTACGGCCAGGGTGGCCAGCCCCAGCATTTT.

The V gene is TRBV19, the J gene TRBJ2-7, with a possible D match to TRBD2 (5 bases). V was pared by 4 bases and J by 3 bases, with 10 bases between. Looked up from germline, CDR1 is LNHDA and CDR2 is SQIVND (reference sequence). This CDR3 has 13 amino acids. The CDR3 sequence is CASSNPDYYEQYF. DNA for the CDR3: TGTGCCAGTAGTAATCCCGACTACTACGAGCAGTACTTC.

The CDR3 nucleotides are TGCGCCAGCAGCCAAATACGGACTAGCGTACCAAGGCCGGGCAATGAGCAGTTCTTC. This gives the protein CASSQIRTSVPRPGNEQFF. V usage is TRBV4-3 and J usage is TRBJ2-1, with 9 bases that match TRBD2. CDR3 length: 19 amino acids. Losses at the gene ends were 2 bases for V and 6 bases for J; bases not matched to a gene: 17. Germline V CDR1 and CDR2: LGHNA, YSLEER.

The V call is TRBV28, the J call TRBJ1-5, with 7 nucleotides matching TRBD1. V lost 11 bases, J lost 5 bases, and 12 bases stayed unmatched. Germline-derived CDR1 and CDR2 are MDHEN and SYDVKM. The CDR3 is 14 residues long. As DNA, the CDR3 is TGTGCCTCTAAGAGGGGGCACGGTTATCAGCCCCAGCATTTT. Its translation is CASKRGHGYQPQHF.

The J gene is TRBJ2-3, the V gene TRBV5-5, with D maybe TRBD1 (6 bases). Trimming removed 0 bases from V and 2 bases from J, with 10 bases in between. CDR3 size: 15 residues. The germline V gene has CDR1 SGHKS and CDR2 YYEKEE (reference sequence). The CDR3 is CASSLAPGATDTQYF. The CDR3 nucleotides read TGTGCCAGCAGCTTGGCGCCAGGGGCCACAGATACGCAGTATTTT.

The chain has TRBV7-2 and TRBJ2-4; no clear D. Trimming cost V 2 bases and J 0 bases, with 8 bases left between them. The CDR3 has 15 amino acids. Germline CDR1 and CDR2: SGHTA and FQGNSA. In nucleotides, the CDR3 is TGTGCCAGCAGCTTACAAGGATCAGCCAAAAACATTCAGTACTTC. Its translation: CASSLQGSAKNIQYF. Full variable domain (missing parts from reference TRBV7-2 and TRBJ2-4): GAGVSQSPSNKVTEKGKDVELRCDPISGHTALYWYRQSLGQGLEFLIYFQGNSAPDKSGLPSDRFSAERTGGSVSTLTIQRTQQEDSAVYLCASSLQGSAKNIQYFGAGTRLSVL.

The J gene is TRBJ1-1, the V gene TRBV19; TRBD1 might be the D (5 bases). CDR1 is LNHDA, CDR2 SQIVND, per germline (reference sequence). The CDR3 totals 13 residues. V lost 7 bases and J lost 6, with 15 bases in between. The CDR3 nucleotides read TGTGCCAGTAATAAGGGGATAACCGCTGAAGCTTTCTTT. Amino acids: CASNKGITAEAFF. Combining the CDR3 with reference TRBV19 and TRBJ1-1 gives the whole variable domain DGGITQSPKYLFRKEGQNVTLSCEQNLNHDAMYWYRQDPGQGLRLIYYSQIVNDFQKGDIAEGYSVSREKKESFPLTVTSAQKNPTAFYLCASNKGITAEAFFGQGTRLTVV.

The chain is built from TRBV28 and TRBJ2-5; 7 nucleotides line up with TRBD1. CDR1 and CDR2 from the germline V gene are MDHEN and SYDVKM. With V trimmed by 7 bases and J by 4 bases, 6 bases remained unmatched. The CDR3 is 13 residues long. CDR3 amino acids: CASIHAGGETQYF. CDR3 DNA sequence: TGTGCCAGCATCCATGCAGGGGGAGAGACCCAGTACTTC.

This clone was detected only once. The rearrangement joins TRBV19 to TRBJ1-5; tentative D call: TRBD1 (6 bases). Germline CDR1 reads LNHDA; CDR2 reads SQIVND (reference sequence). Trimming took off 4 bases at V and 9 bases at J, with 16 bases between the two ends. The CDR3 loop spans 14 amino acids. The DNA of the CDR3 is TGTGCCAGTAGTAACAGGGCCCAGGAGTCGCCCCAGCATTTT. Protein: CASSNRAQESPQHF.

The gene calls are TRBV4-2 and TRBJ2-5; the match to TRBD1 covers 9 bases. The CDR3 spans 15 residues. The germline V gene encodes CDR1 LGHNA and CDR2 YNFKEQ. The V segment lost 0 bases and the J segment 1 base; nucleotides outside the gene matches: 0. The CDR3 spells CASSQETGGQETQYF. For the CDR3, the DNA is TGTGCCAGCAGCCAAGAGACAGGGGGCCAAGAGACCCAGTACTTC.

The chain couples TRBV20-1 to TRBJ2-7; 9 bases match TRBD1. The length of the CDR3 is 13 residues. Germline V gives CDR1 DFQATT, CDR2 SNEGSKA (reference sequence). With 3 bases clipped from V and 4 bases from J, the junction kept 4 bases outside the gene matches. The CDR3 sequence: CSASGQGRYEQYF. The CDR3 DNA reads TGCAGTGCTAGTGGACAGGGGAGGTACGAGCAGTACTTC.

The chain employs TRBV6-5 and TRBJ1-1, with D uncertain. Trimming removed 6 bases from V and 4 bases from J, with 18 bases in between. The germline V gene encodes CDR1 MNHEY and CDR2 SVGAGI. This CDR3 comprises 15 residues. CDR3 coding DNA: TGTGCCAGCAGCCCCGCGGGTGTTTTGACCACTGAAGCTTTCTTT. This codes for CASSPAGVLTTEAFF.

The rearrangement links TRBV11-3 to TRBJ2-5; D gene uncertain. This CDR3 is built from 15 residues. Germline V CDR1 and CDR2: SGHNT, YENEEA. Trimming left V 3 bases short and J 5 bases short, with 16 bases between. As DNA, the CDR3 is TGTGCCAGCAGCTTTCCAATGTGGGGAATGGAGACCCAGTACTTC. It encodes CASSFPMWGMETQYF.